Presented here are 25 T cell receptor beta chains from one specimen sequenced in a study of T cells in Graves' hyperthyroidism and ophthalmopathy. Researchers took RNA transcripts and amplified the TCR beta CDR3 regions from them. HTBI primers were used for first-round RT-PCR of the TCR CDR3. TCRdb called the multiplex PCR reads again in MiXCR, with one record for every CDR3 protein. The sample contains about 640,000 distinct CDR3 sequences, 45% of which appear only once. The specimen was peripheral blood or thyroid tissue (not recorded which). These TCRs come from an adult man with Graves' disease, either hyperthyroidism or ophthalmopathy (not recorded which).

The chain links TRBV2 to TRBJ1-3; 7 bases line up with TRBD1. This CDR3 spans 15 amino acids. Germline V lookup: CDR1 SNHLY, CDR2 FYNNEI. Unmatched junction bases numbered 5, after V lost 6 bases and J lost 0 bases. As DNA, the CDR3 is TGTGCCAGCAGACCAGGGGGAAGCTCTGGAAACACCATATATTTT. Translating gives CASRPGGSSGNTIYF.

This clonotype showed up many times. The chain joins TRBV7-9 to TRBJ2-7, with a possible D match to TRBD1 (6 bases). Deletions cut 5 bases from V and 2 bases from J, with 16 bases between. Germline V gene data show CDR1 as SEHNR and CDR2 as FQNEAQ (reference sequence). The CDR3 length is 15 residues. This CDR3 reads CASSNLPDSTYEQYF. The DNA for the CDR3 is TGTGCCAGCAGCAACTTACCGGACAGTACCTACGAGCAGTACTTC.

The chain couples TRBV7-2 to TRBJ1-4; D is undetermined. Germline V gene sequence: CDR1 SGHTA, CDR2 FQGNSA. The CDR3 is 13 amino acids. Trimming left V 0 bases short and J 8 bases short, with 7 bases between. CDR3 nucleotide sequence: TGTGCCAGCAGCTTAGCGGGAGCCGAAAAACTGTTTTTT. Protein sequence: CASSLAGAEKLFF.

This clonotype was seen a few times. For the CDR3, the DNA is TGTGCCAGCAGCCCAACAGGTGGGGGTGTGGAGACCCAGTACTTC. Translated: CASSPTGGGVETQYF. The chain has TRBV5-4 and TRBJ2-5; D is tentatively TRBD1 or TRBD2 (5 bases each). This CDR3 has 15 amino acids. V lost 4 bases and J 5 bases, leaving 18 bases between the germline ends. Germline V gene sequence: CDR1 SGHNT, CDR2 YYREEE (reference sequence).

A word on this clonotype: One end of the junction fails to match germline, which may point to a read error. The chain links TRBV7-8 to TRBJ1-5; no clear D gene. CDR1 is SGHVS, CDR2 FQNEAQ, per germline. The CDR3 has 13 amino acids. Here the CDR3 DNA reads TGTTCCAGCAGCTTAGACCCGGGCCGCCCCCAGCATTTT. This codes for CSSSLDPGRPQHF.

This clonotype was observed many times. V is TRBV20-1 and J is TRBJ2-7, with D maybe TRBD1 (5 bases). Germline CDR1 DFQATT, CDR2 SNEGSKA (reference sequence). This CDR3 comprises 11 residues. With 5 bases removed from V and 5 bases from J, the gap between germline ends came to 10 bases. The CDR3 here is CSASQGDEQYF. The DNA for the CDR3 is TGCAGTGCTTCCCAGGGCGACGAGCAGTACTTC.

This chain joins TRBV5-1 and TRBJ2-7; D ambiguous. CDR3 length equals 16 residues. V lost 4 bases and J lost 2, with 19 bases in between. Germline V gene sequence: CDR1 SGHRS, CDR2 YFSETQ. The CDR3 coding sequence is TGCGCCAGCAGCCTACGAACCCCACCATGGCCCTACGAGCAGTACTTC. Residues: CASSLRTPPWPYEQYF.

The table lists this clonotype with many counts. The genes are TRBV6-5 and TRBJ2-2; D remains ambiguous. The CDR3 totals 16 residues. Trimming shortened V by 5 bases and J by 0 bases, and 13 bases separated the two germline ends. CDR1 and CDR2 (germline): MNHEY, SVGAGI. CDR3: CASSLALVANTGELFF. CDR3 coding DNA: TGTGCCAGCAGTCTCGCCCTCGTCGCGAACACCGGGGAGCTGTTTTTT.

Comments on this clonotype: At one of its ends the junction is not consistent with the germline gene, which may arise from a read error. CDR3: CASSLLPGDTGGLFF. As DNA, the CDR3 is TGCGCCAGCAGCTTGCTGCCAGGGGACACCGGGGGGCTGTTTTTT. The chain joins TRBV5-1 to TRBJ2-2; D may correspond to TRBD1 or TRBD2 (6 bases each). Germline CDR1 is SGHRS and CDR2 is YFSETQ. The CDR3 totals 15 residues.

This clonotype was counted between two and nine times. The J gene is TRBJ1-1, the V gene TRBV12-3 or TRBV12-4, with a tentative D call TRBD1 (5 bases). The ends were cut back, 5 bases at V and 7 bases at J, with 20 bases in the middle. The CDR3 covers 15 residues. The CDR3 reads CASSIGTGESLEAFF. Written as DNA, the CDR3 is TGTGCCAGCAGTATAGGGACTGGGGAATCTCTTGAAGCTTTCTTT.

The gene calls are TRBV7-2 and TRBJ2-7; the match to TRBD1 covers 8 bases. Germline V gene sequence: CDR1 SGHTA, CDR2 FQGNSA. The CDR3 is 16 amino acids. Germline trimming cut 6 bases from V and 2 bases from J; bases unmatched to any gene: 12. The CDR3 region is CASSYSTGGRPYEQYF. CDR3 nucleotide sequence: TGTGCCAGCAGTTACTCTACAGGGGGGCGACCCTACGAGCAGTACTTC.

At least ten counts were recorded for this clonotype. The genes are TRBV20-1 and TRBJ1-6; D uncertain. Germline V CDR1 and CDR2: DFQATT, SNEGSKA (reference sequence). The V end lost 3 bases, the J end lost 0 bases, and 12 bases lay between the germline ends. This CDR3 is 16 amino acids long. CDR3 protein: CSASSSSTSYNSPLHF. DNA for the CDR3: TGCAGTGCTAGCTCGTCCTCCACCTCCTATAATTCACCCCTCCACTTT.

This clonotype was found a few times. An end of the junction does not agree with germline; a read error may underlie this. The chain carries TRBV7-8 and TRBJ2-7; TRBD1 matches at 8 bases. This CDR3 has 15 residues. The germline CDR1 and CDR2 sequences are SGHVS and FQNEAQ. CDR3 sequence (DNA): TGCGCCAGCAGCCAGGAGGACAGGGACGTTTACGAGCAGTACTTC. Encoded protein: CASSQEDRDVYEQYF. The full variable domain, rest sourced from reference TRBV7-8 and TRBJ2-7, is GAGVSQSPRYKVAKRGQDVALRCDPISGHVSLFWYQQALGQGPEFLTYFQNEAQLDKSGLPSDRFFAERPEGSVSTLKIQRTQQEDSAVYLCASSQEDRDVYEQYFGPGTRLTVT.

This clonotype is a singleton in its sample. The V call is TRBV7-9, the J call TRBJ2-7, with 8 positions matching TRBD1. This CDR3 region has 14 residues. V gave up 4 bases and J gave up 5 bases; unmatched junction bases: 7. In germline, CDR1 is SEHNR, CDR2 FQNEAQ (reference sequence). CDR3 sequence: CASSSTTGGNEQYF. The CDR3 coding sequence is TGTGCCAGCAGCTCGACCACAGGGGGTAACGAGCAGTACTTC.

This clonotype was detected many times. The rearrangement links TRBV19 to TRBJ2-5; D is uncertain. Germline assignment: CDR1 LNHDA and CDR2 SQIVND (reference sequence). Trimming pared 5 bases from V and 2 bases from J, leaving 9 bases between. This CDR3 has 13 residues. CDR3 sequence: CASSRARQETQYF. In nucleotides, the CDR3 is TGTGCCAGTAGTCGGGCTAGACAAGAGACCCAGTACTTC.

This clonotype showed up just a few times. The junction shows a germline mismatch at one end, possibly a read error. The V and J genes are TRBV10-3 and TRBJ2-2, with D unclear. CDR1 and CDR2 (germline): ENHRY, SYGVKD. This CDR3 has 12 amino acids. CDR3 sequence (DNA): TGTGCCAGCAGTTACTCCCAGTGGATACTGTTTTTT. Residues: CASSYSQWILFF.

This clonotype has ten or more counts. V usage is TRBV7-9 and J usage is TRBJ1-2; D gene unclear. Trimming took off 1 base at V and 8 bases at J, with 5 bases between the two ends. This CDR3 comprises 11 residues. Germline V CDR1 and CDR2: SEHNR, FQNEAQ (reference sequence). The CDR3 sequence is CASSLGGGYTF. CDR3 nucleotides: TGTGCCAGCAGCTTAGGAGGGGGCTACACCTTC.

For the CDR3, the DNA is TGTGCCAGCAGCCCGAACGCCCAAGCTTCTGGCTACACCTTC. Protein: CASSPNAQASGYTF. This chain links TRBV14 with TRBJ1-2; D is unresolved. Trimming shortened V by 4 bases and J by 7 bases, and 16 bases separated the two germline ends. The CDR3 contains 14 residues. The germline V gene has CDR1 SGHDN and CDR2 FVKESK.

This clonotype was counted ten times or more. V gene TRBV10-3 combines with J gene TRBJ1-1, with 10 nucleotides matching TRBD1. Germline V gene data show CDR1 as ENHRY and CDR2 as SYGVKD. The CDR3 sequence is 17 residues long. J lost 0 bases, V lost 2 bases, and 6 bases had no gene match. CDR3 in DNA: TGTGCCATCAGTGAGCTAAGGACAGGGGGATTGAACACTGAAGCTTTCTTT. Encoded protein: CAISELRTGGLNTEAFF.

The V and J genes are TRBV7-9 and TRBJ2-2, with D hard to call. The V and J ends lost 0 bases and 3 bases respectively, with 5 bases between them. The CDR3 has 14 residues. Looked up from germline, CDR1 is SEHNR and CDR2 is FQNEAQ (reference sequence). The CDR3: CASSLARDTGELFF. CDR3 nucleotide sequence: TGTGCCAGCAGCTTAGCCCGGGACACCGGGGAGCTGTTTTTT.

The V call is TRBV7-2, the J call TRBJ2-7; D might be TRBD2 (5 bases). V gave up 6 bases and J gave up 6 bases, with 15 bases separating them. Germline CDR1 and CDR2: SGHTA and FQGNSA. The CDR3 consists of 13 residues. The CDR3, as DNA: TGTGCCAGCAGAGTAGTTGGAGGCAGCGAGCAGTACTTC. Translating gives CASRVVGGSEQYF. The whole variable domain, remainder taken from reference TRBV7-2 and TRBJ2-7, is GAGVSQSPSNKVTEKGKDVELRCDPISGHTALYWYRQSLGQGLEFLIYFQGNSAPDKSGLPSDRFSAERTGGSVSTLTIQRTQQEDSAVYLCASRVVGGSEQYFGPGTRLTVT.

The sample holds a few counts of this clonotype. This rearrangement joins TRBV28 to TRBJ1-2; no reliable D call. V was trimmed by 3 bases and J by 11 bases, leaving 28 bases between them. There are 17 residues in the CDR3. Germline CDR1 reads MDHEN; CDR2 reads SYDVKM. CDR3 residues: CASSFPQASAMAQWYTF. DNA for the CDR3: TGTGCCAGCAGTTTCCCCCAAGCGTCGGCGATGGCTCAGTGGTACACCTTC.

A word on this clonotype: An end of the junction does not agree with germline; a read error may underlie this. The chain links TRBV6-5 to TRBJ2-5, with D unresolved. CDR1 and CDR2 (germline): MNHEY, SVGAGI. The CDR3 covers 12 residues. CDR3 in amino acids: CAISYSPETQYF. Written as DNA, the CDR3 is TGTGCCATCAGTTACAGTCCGGAGACCCAGTACTTC.

The table lists this clonotype with many counts. The V call is TRBV29-1, the J call TRBJ1-2; the match to TRBD1 covers 7 bases. The CDR3 runs 12 residues. After removal of 6 bases from V and 4 bases from J, the junction contained 5 bases not matched to a gene. CDR1 is SQVTM and CDR2 is ANQGSEA in the germline V gene. This CDR3 reads CSVNDRVYGYTF. Here the CDR3 DNA reads TGCAGCGTAAACGACAGGGTCTATGGCTACACCTTC.

As concerns this clonotype: Its ends do not fully match the called genes, so a read error is possible. The rearrangement links TRBV5-1 to TRBJ2-2; TRBD2 is a possible D gene (6 bases). Germline V gives CDR1 SGHRS, CDR2 YFSETQ. This CDR3 has 13 amino acids. DNA for the CDR3: TGCGCCAGCAGCTCCGGGGCGGTCGGGGGGCTGTTTTTT. Translating it yields CASSSGAVGGLFF.